One sample yielded the 18 T cell receptor beta chains listed below, sequenced in a study of blood T cell repertoires in COVID-19. Clones were read by immunoSEQ multiplex PCR, and TCRdb kept only the in-frame ones, dropping some. In the table there are around 220,000 clones, approximately 86% of which are singletons. Sequencing was performed on PBMCs or T cells enriched from blood (not recorded which). These receptors were obtained from a woman aged 50 to 60 with acute COVID-19.

This sequence joins TRBV11-3 and TRBJ2-2; TRBD2 matches at 14 bases. Germline-derived CDR1 and CDR2 are SGHNT and YENEEA. The CDR3 contains 18 residues. With V trimmed by 5 bases and J by 4 bases, 9 bases remained unmatched. CDR3 in DNA: TGTGCCAGCAGCCCCGGGCTGACTAGCGGGAGGGTCACCGGGGAGCTGTTTTTT. Encoded protein: CASSPGLTSGRVTGELFF. Filled out from reference TRBV11-3 and TRBJ2-2, the complete variable domain reads EAGVVQSPRYKIIEKKQPVAFWCNPISGHNTLYWYLQNLGQGPELLIRYENEEAVDDSQLPKDRFSAERLKGVDSTLKIQPAELGDSAVYLCASSPGLTSGRVTGELFFGEGSRLTVL.

This sequence joins TRBV27 and TRBJ2-3; 11 positions agree with TRBD2. CDR3 length equals 15 residues. Germline trimming cut 5 bases from V and 2 bases from J; bases unmatched to any gene: 3. Germline V gene data show CDR1 as MNHEY and CDR2 as SMNVEV (reference sequence). The CDR3 is CASSMGLAVTDTQYF. In nucleotides, the CDR3 is TGTGCCAGCAGTATGGGACTAGCGGTCACAGATACGCAGTATTTT.

The rearrangement uses TRBV5-4 and TRBJ2-7; maybe TRBD2 (5 bases). Germline CDR1 is SGHNT and CDR2 is YYREEE (reference sequence). Trimming shortened V by 4 bases and J by 3 bases, and 17 bases separated the two germline ends. The CDR3 has 15 residues. The CDR3 is CASSPQRESSYEQYF. CDR3 DNA: TGTGCCAGCAGCCCCCAGAGGGAGTCTAGCTACGAGCAGTACTTC.

CDR3 amino acids: CASSVGIGVGYEQYF. The CDR3 DNA follows: TGTGCCAGCAGCGTAGGTATAGGGGTTGGGTACGAGCAGTACTTC. The rearrangement links TRBV9 to TRBJ2-7; D is possibly TRBD1 (5 bases). This CDR3 comprises 15 residues. CDR1 is SGDLS and CDR2 is YYNGEE in the germline V gene. Trimming pared 0 bases from V and 4 bases from J, leaving 14 bases between.

The chain employs TRBV6-5 and TRBJ2-7; 10 bases fit TRBD2. The CDR3 contains 16 residues. Germline assignment: CDR1 MNHEY and CDR2 SVGAGI. With V trimmed by 0 bases and J by 6 bases, 8 bases remained unmatched. The CDR3 nucleotides read TGTGCCAGCAGTTACTCGAGCGGGAGGGCCCTGGGCGAGCAGTACTTC. Its translation: CASSYSSGRALGEQYF.

The chain has TRBV3-1 (or the pseudogene TRBV3-2) and TRBJ1-2; D possibly corresponds to TRBD1 (5 bases). The germline V and J ends were trimmed by 0 bases and 8 bases, with 10 bases remaining between them. The germline gives CDR1 LGHDT, CDR2 YNNKEL (reference sequence). This CDR3 is built from 13 residues. CDR3 sequence (DNA): TGTGCCAGCAGCCAAGACAGGGAGGTCGGCTACACCTTC. Its translation is CASSQDREVGYTF.

V usage is TRBV5-1 and J usage is TRBJ1-1; D perhaps matches TRBD1 (5 bases). CDR3 size: 15 residues. V lost 0 bases, J lost 1 base, and 10 bases lay in between. The germline V gene encodes CDR1 SGHRS and CDR2 YFSETQ. The CDR3 reads CASSLDGQGNTEAFF. The CDR3 nucleotides are TGCGCCAGCAGCTTGGATGGTCAGGGGAACACTGAAGCTTTCTTT.

J is TRBJ1-1 and V is TRBV25-1; the match to TRBD1 covers 7 bases. V gave up 8 bases and J gave up 5 bases; unmatched junction bases: 8. This CDR3 is built from 13 residues. Germline CDR1 MGHDK, CDR2 SYGVNS. The CDR3 is CASHQQGGTEAFF. The CDR3 DNA reads as TGTGCCAGCCACCAGCAGGGGGGAACTGAAGCTTTCTTT.

The rearrangement uses TRBV7-6 and TRBJ2-1; the match to TRBD2 covers 8 bases. The ends lost 6 bases at V and 5 bases at J; junction bases unmatched: 9. Germline-derived CDR1 and CDR2 are SGHVS and FNYEAQ. CDR3 length: 15 residues. The CDR3 DNA sequence: TGTGCCAGCAGAGCCGGACTAGCTCAGGACAATGAGCAGTTCTTC. Translated: CASRAGLAQDNEQFF.

This clone came up a few times. The chain combines TRBV7-9 with TRBJ1-1; D is ambiguous. Per the germline V gene, CDR1 is SEHNR and CDR2 is FQNEAQ (reference sequence). This CDR3 is built from 15 residues. V lost 0 bases and J lost 5, with 13 bases in between. The chain's CDR3 is CASSLAPLERTEAFF. CDR3 DNA sequence: TGTGCCAGCAGCTTAGCGCCTTTGGAGAGGACTGAAGCTTTCTTT.

The V gene is TRBV5-1, the J gene TRBJ2-1; D gene unclear. From germline, CDR1 is SGHRS and CDR2 YFSETQ. This CDR3 has 13 residues. The germline V and J ends were trimmed by 4 bases and 12 bases, with 17 bases remaining between them. The CDR3 nucleotides are TGCGCCAGCAGCCCAGCAGACAAACCCGGGCAGTTCTTC. Residues: CASSPADKPGQFF.

The gene calls are TRBV28 and TRBJ1-1; D is unclear. CDR1 is MDHEN, CDR2 SYDVKM, per germline. Trimming took 3 bases from V and 3 from J, leaving 14 bases between them. The length of the CDR3 is 15 residues. The CDR3 loop reads CASSFSSPKDTEAFF. The CDR3 DNA reads TGTGCCAGCAGTTTTTCTAGTCCTAAGGACACTGAAGCTTTCTTT.

This chain connects TRBV6-2 or TRBV6-3 to TRBJ2-7; 13 bases line up with TRBD2. The trim removed 6 bases at V and 7 bases at J, leaving 9 bases unmatched. The CDR3 loop spans 15 amino acids. CDR1 and CDR2 from the germline V gene are MNHEY and SVGEGT. The CDR3 here is CASSSGTSGTREQYF. CDR3 bases: TGTGCCAGCAGCTCCGGGACTAGCGGGACGAGAGAGCAGTACTTC.

In the case of this clone: One end of the junction fails to match germline, which may point to a read error. The gene calls are TRBV28 and TRBJ1-1; the match to TRBD1 covers 7 bases. The CDR3 is made up of 9 amino acids. Germline CDR1 reads MDHEN; CDR2 reads SYDVKM. The DNA for the CDR3 is TGTGCCACCCAACCCAGGGGGATCTTT. It yields the protein CATQPRGIF.

This clone was observed a single time. V and J are TRBV5-4 and TRBJ1-2; D gene unclear. The CDR3 length is 12 residues. V gave up 2 bases and J gave up 4 bases, with 6 bases separating them. Germline V CDR1 and CDR2: SGHNT, YYREEE (reference sequence). The chain's CDR3 is CASSLGSYGYTF. Written as DNA, the CDR3 is TGTGCCAGCAGCTTAGGGAGCTATGGCTACACCTTC.

This clone was picked up one time. The chain combines TRBV5-1 with TRBJ2-5, with a possible D match to TRBD2 (6 bases). V was trimmed by 2 bases and J by 5 bases, leaving 19 bases between them. Per the germline V gene, CDR1 is SGHRS and CDR2 is YFSETQ. The CDR3 is 16 residues long. The DNA of the CDR3 is TGCGCCAGCAGCTTTGGTATCCCCAGGAGGGATGAGACCCAGTACTTC. Translating gives CASSFGIPRRDETQYF.

DNA of the CDR3: TGTGCCAGTGGGCGGGTAGCGGGACTTCAAACGGAGACCCAGTACTTC. Its protein is CASGRVAGLQTETQYF. The rearrangement uses TRBV2 and TRBJ2-5, with 8 bases fitting TRBD2. Trimming at V came to 9 bases and at J to 5 bases, leaving 17 bases not matched to a gene. The CDR3 has 16 residues. CDR1 and CDR2 from the germline V gene are SNHLY and FYNNEI.

The V and J genes are TRBV19 and TRBJ2-2; 8 nucleotides agree with TRBD2. Germline V gives CDR1 LNHDA, CDR2 SQIVND (reference sequence). With 5 bases clipped from V and 3 bases from J, the junction kept 5 bases outside the gene matches. The CDR3 is 15 amino acids. The CDR3 sequence: CASSASGPYTGELFF. The CDR3 DNA reads TGTGCCAGTAGTGCTAGCGGGCCGTACACCGGGGAGCTGTTTTTT.